Described below is a single T cell receptor beta chain sequence and its context. Sequenced by immunoSEQ multiplex PCR; TCRdb stores in-frame clones only, minus some. Counted here are some 40,000 clones, 75% to 95% occurring once; the ten biggest clones make up about 0.35%. Germline loops: CDR1 ENHRY, CDR2 SYGVKD. V lost 9 bases to trimming and J lost 6 bases; unmatched junction nucleotides: 4. This CDR3 spans 13 amino acids. This sample stems from a study of T cell changes during pregnancy in multiple sclerosis. J is TRBJ2-1 and V is TRBV10-3; 11 bases fit TRBD2. The source of this sequence is a female donor in good health, enrolled as a control in a pregnancy study. This material consisted of CD4+ T cells from peripheral blood mononuclear cells, taken in the third trimester of pregnancy. CDR3 protein: CAIGTSGINEQFF. CDR3 DNA sequence: TGTGCCATAGGGACTAGCGGAATCAATGAGCAGTTCTTC.